Listed below are T cell receptor beta chains from one sample, sequenced in a study of blood T cell repertoires in COVID-19. Only in-frame clones appear in the TCRdb table, and some are missing; sequencing was by immunoSEQ multiplex PCR. The sample holds about 400,000 clones; 70% to 90% are singletons and the top ten take 2% to 2.5%. Sample: PBMCs or T cells enriched from blood (not recorded which). These receptors originate from a woman between 35 and 50 years old with acute COVID-19. Both conserved end residues are part of each CDR3. Each record gives: CDR3 DNA, CDR3 protein, J gene, clone size, V gene, D gene. The D gene is left open where the match is weak. Clone size is not always given. Where it is, it says once, few, many or a class for expanded clones.

TGTGCCAGCAGAATTAGCTTGGGAGGAGATACGCAGTATTTT,CASRISLGGDTQYF,TRBJ2-3,.,TRBV11-2,.
TGTGCCAGTAGTATAGCCCAGACAGGGAGCTACGAGCAGTACTTC,CASSIAQTGSYEQYF,TRBJ2-7,.,TRBV19,TRBD1
TGTGCCAGCAGTGTCGACAGGTCTGAAGCTTTCTTT,CASSVDRSEAFF,TRBJ1-1,few,TRBV2,.
TGCGCCAGCGGGGCGGGACCAAACACTGAAGCTTTCTTT,CASGAGPNTEAFF,TRBJ1-1,.,TRBV4-1,.
TGTGCCTGGGGACTGGGTTGGGCCGAAGCTTTCTTT,CAWGLGWAEAFF,TRBJ1-1,.,TRBV30,.
TGTGCCAGCAGCTACCCCCCGGGACTAGCGGAGACCCAGTACTTC,CASSYPPGLAETQYF,TRBJ2-5,.,TRBV7-8,TRBD2
TGTGCCAGCACCGAAGGGATCAGGGCGGACTATGGCTACACCTTC,CASTEGIRADYGYTF,TRBJ1-2,.,TRBV6-5,.
TGTGCCAGTAGTATTCACGGTGCCCCGGAGCAGTACTTC,CASSIHGAPEQYF,TRBJ2-7,.,TRBV19,.
TGTGCCAGTAGTGGCCCGACAGGGTCCTTCGATCAGCCCCAGCATTTT,CASSGPTGSFDQPQHF,TRBJ1-5,.,TRBV19,TRBD1
TGTGCCAGCAGCTTAGGCATTGGGGACACATCTAGCACAGATACGCAGTATTTT,CASSLGIGDTSSTDTQYF,TRBJ2-3,.,TRBV13,.
TGTGCCAGCAGCTCGCTACGGGACAGTTACTACGAGCAGTACTTC,CASSSLRDSYYEQYF,TRBJ2-7,.,TRBV5-6,TRBD1
TGTGCCAGCAGCTTAGCCCACTATCCCACAGATACGCAGTATTTT,CASSLAHYPTDTQYF,TRBJ2-3,.,TRBV7-8,.
TGTGCCAGCTCACCATGGACAGGGGATGATTCACCCCTCCACTTT,CASSPWTGDDSPLHF,TRBJ1-6,.,TRBV18,TRBD1
TGTGCCAGCAGTTACAGCTCTGGAAACACCATATATTTT,CASSYSSGNTIYF,TRBJ1-3,.,TRBV12-3/TRBV12-4,.